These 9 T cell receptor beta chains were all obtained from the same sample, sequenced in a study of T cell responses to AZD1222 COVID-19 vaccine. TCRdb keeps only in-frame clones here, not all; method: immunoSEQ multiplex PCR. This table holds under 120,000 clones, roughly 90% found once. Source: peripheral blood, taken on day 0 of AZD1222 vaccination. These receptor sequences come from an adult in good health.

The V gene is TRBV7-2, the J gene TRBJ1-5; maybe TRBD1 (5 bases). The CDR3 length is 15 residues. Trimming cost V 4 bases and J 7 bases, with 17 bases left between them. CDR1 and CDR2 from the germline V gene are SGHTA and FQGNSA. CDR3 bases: TGTGCCAGCAGCTCGACCTCAGGGACGGGGCAGCCCCAGCATTTT. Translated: CASSSTSGTGQPQHF.

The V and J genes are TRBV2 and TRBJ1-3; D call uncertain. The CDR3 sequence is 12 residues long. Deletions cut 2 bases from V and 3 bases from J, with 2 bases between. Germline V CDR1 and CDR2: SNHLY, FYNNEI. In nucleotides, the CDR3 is TGTGCCAGCAGTGAAAGTGGAAACACCATATATTTT. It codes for CASSESGNTIYF.

DNA of the CDR3: TGTGCCAGCAGCCAAGATCGGACAAGCAATGAGCAGTTCTTC. Translated, it gives CASSQDRTSNEQFF. The V gene is TRBV3-1 (or the pseudogene TRBV3-2), the J gene TRBJ2-1, with D perhaps TRBD1 (5 bases). The CDR3 has 14 residues. Germline lookup yields CDR1 LGHDT and CDR2 YNNKEL (reference sequence). Trimming pared 0 bases from V and 6 bases from J, leaving 9 bases between.

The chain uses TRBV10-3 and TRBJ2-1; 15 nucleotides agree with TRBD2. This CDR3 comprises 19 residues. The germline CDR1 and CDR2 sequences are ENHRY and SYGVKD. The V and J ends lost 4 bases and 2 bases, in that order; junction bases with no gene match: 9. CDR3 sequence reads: CAISGTGTSGRSTYNEQFF. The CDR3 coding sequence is TGTGCCATCAGTGGAACCGGGACTAGCGGGAGGTCAACCTACAATGAGCAGTTCTTC.

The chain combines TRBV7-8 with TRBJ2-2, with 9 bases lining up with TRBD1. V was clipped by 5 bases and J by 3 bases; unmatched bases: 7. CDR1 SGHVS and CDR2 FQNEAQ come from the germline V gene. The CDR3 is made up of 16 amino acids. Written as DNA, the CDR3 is TGTGCCAGCAGCCCCACAGGGGGCGTACACACCGGGGAGCTGTTTTTT. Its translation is CASSPTGGVHTGELFF. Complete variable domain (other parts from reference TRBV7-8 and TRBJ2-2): GAGVSQSPRYKVAKRGQDVALRCDPISGHVSLFWYQQALGQGPEFLTYFQNEAQLDKSGLPSDRFFAERPEGSVSTLKIQRTQQEDSAVYLCASSPTGGVHTGELFFGEGSRLTVL.

The CDR3 DNA sequence: TGTGCCAGCAGCCGCCTTAGCGGGGGGGCCACCGGGGAGCTGTTTTTT. It specifies CASSRLSGGATGELFF. The J gene is TRBJ2-2, the V gene TRBV3-1 (or the pseudogene TRBV3-2); 11 positions match TRBD2. The CDR3 is 16 amino acids. V lost 4 bases, J lost 4 bases, and 5 bases stayed unmatched. CDR1 and CDR2 (germline): LGHDT, YNNKEL (reference sequence).

CDR3 sequence reads: CASSTGSSYNSPLHF. The DNA of the CDR3 is TGTGCCAGCAGCACAGGAAGCTCCTATAATTCACCCCTCCACTTT. The rearrangement links TRBV25-1 to TRBJ1-6; D may be TRBD1 (5 bases). The germline V gene has CDR1 MGHDK and CDR2 SYGVNS. The CDR3 covers 15 residues. Trimming took 6 bases from V and 0 from J, leaving 9 bases between them.

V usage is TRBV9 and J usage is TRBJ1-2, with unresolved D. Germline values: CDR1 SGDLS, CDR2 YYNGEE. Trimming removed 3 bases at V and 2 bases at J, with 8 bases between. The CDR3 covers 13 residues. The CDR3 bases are TGTGCCAGCAGCGACGGAGGGAACTATGGCTACACCTTC. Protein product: CASSDGGNYGYTF.

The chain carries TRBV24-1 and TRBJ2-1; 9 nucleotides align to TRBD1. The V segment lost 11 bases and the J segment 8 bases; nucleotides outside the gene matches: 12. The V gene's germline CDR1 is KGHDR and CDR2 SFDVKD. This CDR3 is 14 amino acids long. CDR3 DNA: TGTGCCATCCAAGACAGGGGGGCGAGGGATGAGCAGTTCTTC. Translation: CAIQDRGARDEQFF.